Each of the 20 T cell receptor beta chains below was sequenced from the same sample in a study of radiotherapy plus CTLA-4 blockade in lung cancer. This table comes from immunoSEQ multiplex PCR, and its TCRdb copy is limited to in-frame clones, with some not included. This sample yields approximately 100,000 clones, of which 70% to 90% are seen a single time; over 2% belongs to the top ten. Here the sequenced sample was peripheral blood, taken from a patient treated with radiotherapy plus ipilimumab. The receptors originated from a human donor with non-small cell lung cancer that progressed on radiotherapy plus ipilimumab. Some clones in this sample may be carry-over from other donors' samples.

The V call is TRBV2, the J call TRBJ2-3; D ambiguous. CDR3 length: 16 amino acids. Germline CDR1 is SNHLY and CDR2 is FYNNEI. With 7 bases removed from V and 1 base from J, the gap between germline ends came to 18 bases. DNA for the CDR3: TGTGCCAGCACCCTGGAGAGCTTCAGAGGCACAGATACGCAGTATTTT. Protein sequence: CASTLESFRGTDTQYF.

V and J are TRBV10-3 and TRBJ2-7; TRBD2 matches 7 bases. Unmatched junction bases numbered 4, after V lost 7 bases and J lost 1 base. CDR1 and CDR2 (germline): ENHRY, SYGVKD. The CDR3 covers 13 residues. The CDR3 region is CAIKTSESYEQYF. CDR3 coding DNA: TGTGCCATCAAAACTAGCGAATCCTACGAGCAGTACTTC.

The chain has TRBV5-6 and TRBJ2-3, with 7 nucleotides matching TRBD2. V dropped 2 bases and J dropped 3; count of bases not matched to a gene: 6. Germline CDR1 is SGHDT and CDR2 is YYEEEE. This CDR3 comprises 15 residues. The DNA of the CDR3 is TGTGCCAGCAGCTTATCACTAGCGAGTACAGATACGCAGTATTTT. This codes for CASSLSLASTDTQYF.

This clone has only one observation. The CDR3 loop is CAISDYRVKNNEQFF. The CDR3 region has the DNA TGTGCCATCAGTGACTACAGGGTGAAGAATAATGAGCAGTTCTTC. The rearrangement joins TRBV10-3 to TRBJ2-1; possibly TRBD1 for D (6 bases). The CDR3 runs 15 residues. The germline CDR1 and CDR2 sequences are ENHRY and SYGVKD. V gave up 3 bases and J gave up 7 bases, with 16 bases separating them.

CDR3 in amino acids: CSAGVLDGYTF. The CDR3 DNA is TGCAGCGCCGGGGTTCTGGATGGCTACACCTTC. The chain has TRBV29-1 and TRBJ1-2, with no clear D. Germline V lookup: CDR1 SQVTM, CDR2 ANQGSEA. Trimming removed 7 bases at V and 6 bases at J, with 12 bases between. The CDR3 has 11 residues. Complete variable domain (other parts from reference TRBV29-1 and TRBJ1-2): SAVISQKPSRDICQRGTSLTIQCQVDSQVTMMFWYRQQPGQSLTLIATANQGSEATYESGFVIDKFPISRPNLTFSTLTVSNMSPEDSSIYLCSAGVLDGYTFGSGTRLTVV.

The chain recombines TRBV2 with TRBJ2-1; TRBD1 aligns across 8 bases. The CDR3 totals 12 residues. The V gene's germline CDR1 is SNHLY and CDR2 FYNNEI. The V gene end was trimmed by 7 bases and the J gene end by 7 bases; junction bases not matched to a gene: 3. The CDR3 spells CASKGQGNEQFF. CDR3 coding DNA: TGTGCCAGCAAAGGACAGGGAAATGAGCAGTTCTTC.

The chain links TRBV2 to TRBJ1-2; no clear D gene. V shed 7 bases and J shed 5 bases, with 8 bases lying between them. The CDR3 consists of 11 residues. Germline V gives CDR1 SNHLY, CDR2 FYNNEI. This CDR3 is CASTRGYGYTF. The CDR3 DNA follows: TGTGCCAGCACGCGGGGTTATGGCTACACCTTC. The full variable domain, rest sourced from reference TRBV2 and TRBJ1-2, is EPEVTQTPSHQVTQMGQEVILRCVPISNHLYFYWYRQILGQKVEFLVSFYNNEISEKSEIFDDQFSVERPDGSNFTLKIRSTKLEDSAMYFCASTRGYGYTFGSGTRLTVV.

The chain employs TRBV27 and TRBJ2-2; D not resolved. Trimming took off 1 base at V and 7 bases at J, with 1 base between the two ends. CDR3 length equals 11 residues. CDR1 is MNHEY, CDR2 SMNVEV, per germline (reference sequence). CDR3 loop: CASSLYGELFF. DNA of the CDR3: TGTGCCAGCAGTTTATACGGGGAGCTGTTTTTT.

The chain recombines TRBV29-1 with TRBJ1-2; no clear D gene. V dropped 5 bases and J dropped 4 bases, with 8 bases sitting between them. This CDR3 comprises 11 residues. Germline CDR1 SQVTM, CDR2 ANQGSEA. CDR3 in amino acids: CSVTVGYGYTF. CDR3 nucleotide sequence: TGCAGCGTTACCGTGGGCTATGGCTACACCTTC.

In the case of this clone: This is likely a read error, given that the CDR3 carries no conserved phenylalanine or tryptophan at its end. The chain uses TRBV7-9 and TRBJ1-2; D call uncertain. Germline assignment: CDR1 SEHNR and CDR2 FQNEAQ (reference sequence). Trimming removed 1 base at V and 5 bases at J, with 8 bases between. This CDR3 is built from 13 residues. CDR3 loop: CASSLEYSYGYTI. DNA of the CDR3: TGTGCCAGCAGCTTAGAATACTCGTATGGCTACACCATC.

The rearrangement uses TRBV28 and TRBJ2-7; TRBD1 matches at 11 bases. Germline values: CDR1 MDHEN, CDR2 SYDVKM. J was trimmed by 1 base and V by 2 bases; bases with no gene match: 10. This CDR3 region has 18 residues. CDR3 sequence (DNA): TGTGCCAGCAGTTTACCCCCACCGGGACAGGGGGAATCCTACGAGCAGTACTTC. Translating it yields CASSLPPPGQGESYEQYF.

The gene calls are TRBV18 and TRBJ2-7, with unresolved D. The CDR3 is made up of 15 amino acids. Between the trimmed V and J ends, which lost 1 base and 0 bases, there was a span of 10 bases. From germline, CDR1 is KGHSH and CDR2 LQKENI. Here the CDR3 DNA reads TGTGCCAGCTCACCACTTGACCAGCTCTCCTACGAGCAGTACTTC. Residues: CASSPLDQLSYEQYF.

Comment on this clone: The junction does not match germline at one end; this may be a read error. The chain uses TRBV10-3 and TRBJ2-5; D may be TRBD1 (6 bases). This CDR3 has 15 residues. CDR1 ENHRY and CDR2 SYGVKD come from the germline V gene. CDR3 sequence: CAISESTGPQGTQYF. CDR3 in DNA: TGTGCCATCAGTGAGTCGACAGGACCCCAAGGGACCCAGTACTTC.

Written as DNA, the CDR3 is TGTGCCAGCAGCTTAGAACTACAGGGGAGCTCCTATAATTCACCCCTCCACTTT. It codes for CASSLELQGSSYNSPLHF. This rearrangement joins TRBV11-2 to TRBJ1-6; 7 bases match TRBD1. CDR1 SGHAT and CDR2 FQNNGV come from the germline V gene. The CDR3 has 18 residues. V lost 0 bases, J lost 0 bases, and 5 bases stayed unmatched.

The chain combines TRBV28 with TRBJ1-3, with a weak D call TRBD1 (5 bases). Per the germline V gene, CDR1 is MDHEN and CDR2 is SYDVKM. This CDR3 is 16 amino acids long. This CDR3 reads CVSFQAGISSGNTIYF. The CDR3 DNA reads TGTGTTAGCTTCCAGGCAGGGATTAGCTCTGGAAACACCATATATTTT.

The V gene is TRBV5-1, the J gene TRBJ2-3; 10 bases map to TRBD2. V was pared by 4 bases and J by 2 bases, with 1 base of the junction left unmatched. CDR1 and CDR2 (germline): SGHRS, YFSETQ. This CDR3 spans 14 amino acids. Here the CDR3 reads CASSLAGDTDTQYF. The CDR3 nucleotides are TGCGCCAGCAGCCTAGCGGGGGACACAGATACGCAGTATTTT.

The V and J genes are TRBV6-5 and TRBJ1-6; D perhaps matches TRBD1 (5 bases). V shed 5 bases and J shed 10 bases, with 6 bases lying between them. Germline loops: CDR1 MNHEY, CDR2 SVGAGI. The CDR3 extends over 11 amino acids. CDR3 amino acids: CASSQGSPLHF. The CDR3 DNA sequence: TGTGCCAGCAGTCAGGGATCACCCCTCCACTTT.

This sequence joins TRBV5-1 and TRBJ2-7; a weak D match, TRBD1 (6 bases). This CDR3 has 15 residues. Germline CDR1 reads SGHRS; CDR2 reads YFSETQ. V lost 5 bases and J lost 3, with 18 bases in between. Here the CDR3 reads CASSPTGQGSYEQYF. In DNA, the CDR3 is TGCGCCAGCAGTCCCACCGGTCAGGGGAGCTACGAGCAGTACTTC.

V and J are TRBV7-2 and TRBJ2-1; D is unclear. This CDR3 is built from 12 residues. Germline V gene data show CDR1 as SGHTA and CDR2 as FQGNSA. V lost 2 bases to trimming and J lost 8 bases, with 7 bases between them. The CDR3 DNA follows: TGTGCCAGCAGCTTATTTCCCGATGAGCAGTTCTTC. It encodes CASSLFPDEQFF.

The gene calls are TRBV5-4 and TRBJ2-7; 9 bases align to TRBD1. This CDR3 is 15 amino acids long. Germline trimming cut 0 bases from V and 0 bases from J; bases unmatched to any gene: 1. In germline, CDR1 is SGHNT, CDR2 YYREEE (reference sequence). Here the CDR3 DNA reads TGTGCCAGCAGCTTGGTGGACAGGGGCTCCTACGAGCAGTACTTC. It yields the protein CASSLVDRGSYEQYF.